The 27 T cell receptor beta chains below were found in one sample sequenced in a study of cytomegalovirus exposure and HLA in healthy donors. With 60 Vbeta and 13 Jbeta primers, the PCR was carried out. Using immunoSEQ multiplex PCR, the repertoire was profiled, and TCRdb retains in-frame clones only, with some absent. Of about 98,000 clones in the sample, approximately 78% were seen once. Sequencing was done on a sample of PBMCs. Every receptor here comes from a middle-aged man in good health and CMV-seronegative.

This chain joins TRBV19 and TRBJ2-2; unclear D gene. This CDR3 spans 13 amino acids. Germline V gene lookup returns CDR1 LNHDA and CDR2 SQIVND (reference sequence). With 6 bases removed from V and 3 bases from J, the gap between germline ends came to 8 bases. CDR3 residues: CASSSSDTGELFF. For the CDR3, the DNA is TGTGCCAGTAGCTCTTCGGACACCGGGGAGCTGTTTTTT.

The chain employs TRBV6-5 and TRBJ1-5; TRBD1 might be the D (5 bases). V was cut by 5 bases and J by 2 bases, with 10 bases left in between. There are 14 residues in the CDR3. Germline V CDR1 and CDR2: MNHEY, SVGAGI. CDR3 loop: CASSPLQGNQPQHF. The CDR3 nucleotides read TGTGCCAGCAGTCCACTACAGGGCAATCAGCCCCAGCATTTT.

The rearrangement uses TRBV27 and TRBJ1-6; possibly TRBD1 for D (6 bases). The germline V and J ends were trimmed by 0 bases and 10 bases, with 13 bases remaining between them. Germline-derived CDR1 and CDR2 are MNHEY and SMNVEV (reference sequence). The CDR3 has 15 residues. CDR3 DNA sequence: TGTGCCAGCAGTTTATCGCCAGGGGTTGGATCACCCCTCCACTTT. Amino acids: CASSLSPGVGSPLHF.

The chain links TRBV7-2 to TRBJ2-7, with TRBD1 as a possible D gene (7 bases). CDR1 and CDR2 from the germline V gene are SGHTA and FQGNSA. CDR3 length: 17 amino acids. Between the trimmed V and J ends, which lost 1 base and 0 bases, there was a span of 16 bases. As DNA, the CDR3 is TGTGCCAGCAGCTTAGTGGGGGGCAGGGGGAGCTCCTACGAGCAGTACTTC. Protein product: CASSLVGGRGSSYEQYF.

CDR3 sequence: CSVEVSGVQTQYF. Written as DNA, the CDR3 is TGCAGCGTTGAAGTATCCGGGGTCCAGACCCAGTACTTC. The genes are TRBV29-1 and TRBJ2-5; D is possibly TRBD2 (5 bases). The CDR3 totals 13 residues. The germline V gene encodes CDR1 SQVTM and CDR2 ANQGSEA. The V end was cut by 1 base, the J end by 6 bases, with 12 bases between.

The genes are TRBV7-9 and TRBJ1-1; possible D gene TRBD1, 6 bases. V was cut by 5 bases and J by 0 bases, with 16 bases left in between. CDR1 and CDR2 from the germline V gene are SEHNR and FQNEAQ (reference sequence). CDR3 length: 16 residues. The CDR3 is CASSPGGGAMNTEAFF. DNA for the CDR3: TGTGCCAGCAGCCCGGGGGGGGGCGCAATGAACACTGAAGCTTTCTTT.

The chain joins TRBV4-3 to TRBJ2-7; D is possibly TRBD1 (6 bases). The germline CDR1 and CDR2 sequences are LGHNA and YSLEER. The CDR3 totals 15 residues. V was trimmed by 0 bases and J by 2 bases, leaving 11 bases between them. In DNA, the CDR3 is TGCGCCAGCAGCCAAGAGGCCAGGGGCCCCTACGAGCAGTACTTC. Protein sequence: CASSQEARGPYEQYF.

This clone showed up just once. V gene TRBV5-5 combines with J gene TRBJ2-7, with D possibly being TRBD2 (5 bases). The germline gives CDR1 SGHKS, CDR2 YYEKEE (reference sequence). This CDR3 region has 14 residues. Trimming left V 3 bases short and J 4 bases short, with 14 bases between. The CDR3 coding sequence is TGTGCCAGCAGCTACAGATTCGGGGATTACGAGCAGTACTTC. Translated: CASSYRFGDYEQYF.

This clone occurred once. The chain couples TRBV7-9 to TRBJ2-7; D is perhaps TRBD1 (5 bases). Germline CDR1 reads SEHNR; CDR2 reads FQNEAQ (reference sequence). V lost 6 bases to trimming and J lost 2 bases, with 11 bases between them. CDR3 size: 13 residues. The CDR3 reads CASRPTATYEQYF. In nucleotides, the CDR3 is TGTGCCAGCAGGCCGACAGCCACCTACGAGCAGTACTTC. The variable domain in full, with the rest retrieved from reference TRBV7-9 and TRBJ2-7, is DTGVSQNPRHKITKRGQNVTFRCDPISEHNRLYWYRQTLGQGPEFLTYFQNEAQLEKSRLLSDRFSAERPKGSFSTLEIQRTEQGDSAMYLCASRPTATYEQYFGPGTRLTVT.

The chain has TRBV2 and TRBJ2-1; 9 nucleotides agree with TRBD1. This CDR3 is 14 amino acids long. The germline V gene encodes CDR1 SNHLY and CDR2 FYNNEI. Trimming took 6 bases from V and 8 from J; bases not matched to a gene: 8. CDR3 DNA sequence: TGTGCCAGCAGGCCGGGACAGGGAAGCTATGAGCAGTTCTTC. Translated: CASRPGQGSYEQFF.

For this clone: One end of the junction does not line up with germline, which may come from a read error. The chain carries TRBV2 and TRBJ1-3, with 10 bases identical to TRBD1. CDR3 size: 17 residues. Germline assignment: CDR1 SNHLY and CDR2 FYNNEI. The CDR3 is CASETTGTGVSGNTIYF. The CDR3 nucleotides read TGCGCCAGCGAAACGACCGGGACAGGGGTGTCTGGAAACACCATATATTTT.

This chain links TRBV30 with TRBJ2-3; no clear D gene. V lost 4 bases and J lost 0, with 17 bases in between. The CDR3 has 16 amino acids. Germline loops: CDR1 GTSNPN, CDR2 SVGIG (reference sequence). The CDR3 DNA sequence: TGTGCCTGGAAAACCCCGGGTTCAAGGAGCACAGATACGCAGTATTTT. The encoded protein is CAWKTPGSRSTDTQYF.

The chain joins TRBV29-1 to TRBJ2-7; no clear D gene. This CDR3 contains 10 residues. Germline values: CDR1 SQVTM, CDR2 ANQGSEA. V was pared by 4 bases and J by 2 bases, with 3 bases between. Here the CDR3 reads CSVVTYEQYF. CDR3 DNA: TGCAGCGTTGTAACCTACGAGCAGTACTTC.

The rearrangement uses TRBV6-1 and TRBJ2-7; D possibly corresponds to TRBD1 (8 bases). This CDR3 contains 15 residues. Trimming shortened V by 3 bases and J by 1 base, and 13 bases separated the two germline ends. Germline V lookup: CDR1 MNHNS, CDR2 SASEGT. The CDR3 DNA follows: TGTGCCAGCAGTGAGGGAGGGACAGGTTCCTACGAGCAGTACTTC. This encodes CASSEGGTGSYEQYF.

The V and J genes are TRBV9 and TRBJ1-1; possible D gene TRBD1, 6 bases. The CDR3 totals 14 residues. The V gene's germline CDR1 is SGDLS and CDR2 YYNGEE. The V end was cut by 3 bases, the J end by 4 bases, with 13 bases between. The CDR3 bases are TGTGCCAGCAGCGCGCGACCAGGGGTCACTGAAGCTTTCTTT. This codes for CASSARPGVTEAFF.

This chain links TRBV15 with TRBJ2-7, with no clear D. CDR3 length equals 13 residues. Germline CDR1 and CDR2: LNHNV and YYDKDF (reference sequence). V was cut by 0 bases and J by 5 bases, with 8 bases left in between. The CDR3 DNA follows: TGTGCCACCAGCAGAGATCAGGCACACGAGCAGTACTTC. Its protein is CATSRDQAHEQYF.

The V and J genes are TRBV7-9 and TRBJ1-1; D unresolved. Per the germline V gene, CDR1 is SEHNR and CDR2 is FQNEAQ (reference sequence). This CDR3 comprises 14 residues. V lost 4 bases and J lost 7, with 16 bases in between. The CDR3 DNA follows: TGTGCCAGCAGCTCCCCGGACGGAGGTCATGAAGCTTTCTTT. This gives the protein CASSSPDGGHEAFF.

The chain uses TRBV30 and TRBJ2-7, with D maybe TRBD2 (7 bases). From germline, CDR1 is GTSNPN and CDR2 SVGIG (reference sequence). V was trimmed by 0 bases and J by 0 bases, leaving 9 bases between them. This CDR3 region has 14 residues. CDR3 nucleotides: TGTGCCTGGAGTGTACGGGGGGCCTCCTACGAGCAGTACTTC. It codes for CAWSVRGASYEQYF.

This chain joins TRBV29-1 and TRBJ1-1; a weak D match, TRBD1 (6 bases). Trimming removed 6 bases at V and 3 bases at J, with 17 bases between. Germline CDR1 and CDR2: SQVTM and ANQGSEA. The CDR3 extends over 14 amino acids. The CDR3 nucleotides read TGCAGCGTAGCCACAGGGATCGACTACACTGAAGCTTTCTTT. Translating it yields CSVATGIDYTEAFF. Full variable domain (outside the CDR3, taken from reference TRBV29-1 and TRBJ1-1): SAVISQKPSRDICQRGTSLTIQCQVDSQVTMMFWYRQQPGQSLTLIATANQGSEATYESGFVIDKFPISRPNLTFSTLTVSNMSPEDSSIYLCSVATGIDYTEAFFGQGTRLTVV.

The V call is TRBV6-6, the J call TRBJ1-5, with D possibly TRBD1 on 6 matching bases. Germline-derived CDR1 and CDR2 are MNHNY and SVGAGI (reference sequence). V was trimmed by 6 bases and J by 0 bases, leaving 12 bases between them. CDR3 length equals 15 residues. The CDR3 DNA reads as TGTGCCAGCAGCCCAGGACAGTTTAGCAATCAGCCCCAGCATTTT. Translation: CASSPGQFSNQPQHF.

The chain couples TRBV29-1 to TRBJ2-1; the match to TRBD1 covers 12 bases. The CDR3 is made up of 18 amino acids. J gave up 4 bases and V 0 bases, and 10 bases lay outside the gene matches. Germline V gene sequence: CDR1 SQVTM, CDR2 ANQGSEA. CDR3 loop: CSVEDLLGTGGMYNEQFF. CDR3 DNA: TGCAGCGTTGAAGATCTTCTCGGGACAGGGGGCATGTACAATGAGCAGTTCTTC.

This chain connects TRBV2 to TRBJ1-2, with D unresolved. The V gene's germline CDR1 is SNHLY and CDR2 FYNNEI. This CDR3 region has 11 residues. Trimming shortened V by 10 bases and J by 10 bases, and 16 bases separated the two germline ends. CDR3 sequence (DNA): TGTGCCACACTTCGAGGAGGTTACTACACCTTC. Protein: CATLRGGYYTF.

The gene calls are TRBV6-5 and TRBJ2-3; 7 bases match TRBD2. There are 16 residues in the CDR3. V lost 4 bases, J lost 3 bases, and 10 bases stayed unmatched. CDR1 MNHEY and CDR2 SVGAGI come from the germline V gene. Here the CDR3 reads CASSLLPGLLTDTQYF. CDR3 bases: TGTGCCAGCAGTTTACTTCCGGGACTACTGACAGATACGCAGTATTTT.

V usage is TRBV21-1 and J usage is TRBJ1-2; TRBD1 is taken as the D call from the table, unchecked against the DNA. TRBV21-1 is recorded as a pseudogene. The CDR3 extends over 17 amino acids. CDR3 sequence reads: CASSKAGGQPSNYGYTF. The CDR3 DNA reads TGTGCCAGCAGCAAAGCCGGAGGACAGCCCTCTAACTATGGCTACACCTTC.

In this sample, this clone turned up once. The chain combines TRBV7-2 with TRBJ1-6; D is perhaps TRBD1 (5 bases). V was shortened by 1 base and J by 15 bases, with 16 bases between the two germline ends. The CDR3 has 14 amino acids. Germline V lookup: CDR1 SGHTA, CDR2 FQGNSA. The CDR3 nucleotides read TGTGCCAGCAGCTTAGGTGGGGCCCCCTTAGTCCTCCACTTT. It is translated as CASSLGGAPLVLHF.

The gene calls are TRBV6-6 and TRBJ1-6; a possible D gene is TRBD1 (6 bases). This CDR3 comprises 14 residues. Trimming left V 6 bases short and J 7 bases short, with 13 bases between. Germline V CDR1 and CDR2: MNHNY, SVGAGI (reference sequence). Here the CDR3 DNA reads TGTGCCAGCAGCCTACAGGGCAGGAATTCACCCCTCCACTTT. Its protein product is CASSLQGRNSPLHF.

The V call is TRBV10-3, the J call TRBJ2-1; D call uncertain. The CDR3 consists of 12 residues. The germline CDR1 and CDR2 sequences are ENHRY and SYGVKD. V gave up 3 bases and J gave up 8 bases, with 8 bases separating them. The chain's CDR3 is CAISDSRDEQFF. In DNA form, the CDR3 reads TGTGCCATCAGTGATTCTCGGGATGAGCAGTTCTTC.